Reported below is one TCR beta chain. The sample comes from a study of blood T cell repertoires in COVID-19. Here immunoSEQ multiplex PCR was the method, and the copy in TCRdb shows in-frame clones only, minus some. In the table there are 220,000 or so clones, about 86% of which are singletons. Participants spanned ages about 18 to 90 years and resided in about 25 US areas. Germline lookup yields CDR1 KGHSH and CDR2 LQKENI. The V and J ends lost 3 bases and 6 bases, in that order; junction bases with no gene match: 10. The CDR3 is 15 amino acids. The clonotype comes from a middle-aged woman with acute COVID-19. Sequenced: PBMCs or T cells enriched from blood (not recorded which). This rearrangement joins TRBV18 to TRBJ1-2; 7 positions agree with TRBD1. CDR3 protein: CASSPEPLTGNGYTF. CDR3 DNA sequence: TGTGCCAGCTCACCCGAACCCTTGACAGGGAATGGCTACACCTTC.